This is a list of T cell receptor beta chains from one sample in a study of T cells in Graves' hyperthyroidism and ophthalmopathy. TCRdb re-called the multiplex PCR reads through MiXCR, storing one row per CDR3 protein. The table includes more than 550,000 distinct CDR3 sequences, less than 45% detected once. The material sequenced was peripheral blood or thyroid tissue (not recorded which). These receptors were collected from an adult man with Graves' disease, either hyperthyroidism or ophthalmopathy (not recorded which). CDR3s include the opening cysteine and the closing phenylalanine or tryptophan. The order of the fields is V gene, clone size, J gene, D gene, CDR3 DNA, CDR3 protein. A D gene is named only where the DNA matches it firmly. Clone size is not always given. Where it is, it says once, few, many or a class for expanded clones.

>TRBV7-9|few|TRBJ1-2|TRBD1
TGTGCCAGCAGCACGACCGGGACAGGCGGCTATGGCTACACCTTC
CASSTTGTGGYGYTF
>TRBV7-9|-|TRBJ2-2|-
TGTGCCAGCAGCCGTACTAGCTCCGGGGAGCCGTTTTTT
CASSRTSSGEPFF
>TRBV7-9|few|TRBJ2-7|-
TGTGCCAGCAGCTTAGATGTGGGACTTAGAAACGAGCAGTACTTC
CASSLDVGLRNEQYF
>TRBV9|few|TRBJ1-2|TRBD1
TGTGCCAGCAGCGTTGGGCTTTGGGACAGGGACTATGGCTACACCTTC
CASSVGLWDRDYGYTF
>TRBV10-2|many|TRBJ1-5|-
TGCGCCAGCAGTGTTGCGGGGGGCAATCAGCCCCAGCATTTT
CASSVAGGNQPQHF
>TRBV2|-|TRBJ2-7|-
TGTGCCAGCAGTGGCTCCCTCGTCTACGAGCAGTACTTC
CASSGSLVYEQYF
>TRBV29-1|many|TRBJ1-2|-
TGCAGCGTTGTTATCGCGGGAGCGGGCTATGGCTACACCTTC
CSVVIAGAGYGYTF
>TRBV7-2|-|TRBJ2-7|-
TGTGCCAGCAGCTCTAGCAGGGAGGACGAGCAGTACTTC
CASSSSREDEQYF
>TRBV9|many|TRBJ1-1|-
TGTGCCAGCAGCGTGGGGGGTCAGACTGAAGCTTTCTTT
CASSVGGQTEAFF
>TRBV20-1|-|TRBJ1-5|TRBD1
TGCAGTGCTATGACAGGGGCTAATCAGCCCCAGCATTTT
CSAMTGANQPQHF
>TRBV7-4|-|TRBJ1-2|TRBD1
TGTGCCAGCAGTTTATCGACAGGGGGCGCGGGCTATGGCTACACCTTC
CASSLSTGGAGYGYTF
>TRBV14|-|TRBJ2-5|-
TGTGCCAGCAGCCCAACGGGGGCCGAAGAGACCCAGTACTTC
CASSPTGAEETQYF
>TRBV25-1|few|TRBJ1-4|-
TGTGCCAGCGCACCACCAGGGCGGGGGGATGAAAAACTGTTTTTT
CASAPPGRGDEKLFF
>TRBV20-1|few|TRBJ1-1|TRBD1
TGCAGTGCTGTTAGGGACAGGGGGGAGGCTGAAGCTTTCTTT
CSAVRDRGEAEAFF
>TRBV7-9|-|TRBJ2-2|TRBD1
TGTGCCAGCAGTCCTCGGACAGGGGGCAAGGCCGGGGAGCTGTTTTTT
CASSPRTGGKAGELFF
>TRBV7-8|once|TRBJ1-1|-
TGTGCCAGCAGCCAAGATCCAGGGTCCGTCACTGAAGCTTTCTTT
CASSQDPGSVTEAFF
>TRBV7-9|-|TRBJ1-5|-
TGTGCCAGCAGCGGGGCACAGGGAGATAGCAATCAGCCCCAGCATTTT
CASSGAQGDSNQPQHF
>TRBV9|many|TRBJ1-1|TRBD1
TGTGCCAGCAGCGTAGGGGACAGGGTCGGCACTGAAGCTTTCTTT
CASSVGDRVGTEAFF
>TRBV19|-|TRBJ2-7|TRBD2
TGTGCCAGTAGTTTGGCGACTAGCGGGTACGAGCAGTACTTC
CASSLATSGYEQYF
>TRBV7-2|few|TRBJ2-7|-
TGTGCCAGCAGCCAGGACAGAACGAGCTCCTACGAGCAGTACTTC
CASSQDRTSSYEQYF
>TRBV20-1|few|TRBJ1-2|-
TGCAGTGGTCAGGGTTTGTACTATGGCTACACCTTC
CSGQGLYYGYTF
>TRBV10-3|once|TRBJ1-5|-
TGTGCCATCAGTGCGGCCGGGAACAATCAGCCCCAGCATTTT
CAISAAGNNQPQHF
>TRBV14|few|TRBJ2-2|-
TGTGCCAGCAGCCAAGAGGGATCGAGCTCCCGGGAGCTGTTTTTT
CASSQEGSSSRELFF
>TRBV20-1|once|TRBJ2-5|TRBD1
TGCAGTGCTACTACAGGGGTCCTAGGGGAGACCCAGTACTTC
CSATTGVLGETQYF
>TRBV7-9|many|TRBJ1-3|-
TGTGCCAGCAGCTTAGAGGTGGAGGGAAACACCATATATTTT
CASSLEVEGNTIYF
>TRBV25-1|-|TRBJ1-1|TRBD1
TGTGCCAGCACAAGACAGGGTGTCACTGAAGCTTTCTTT
CASTRQGVTEAFF
>TRBV29-1|-|TRBJ2-2|-
TGCAGCGTTGACGTAGGGGGGTTT
CSVDVGGF
>TRBV20-1|few|TRBJ2-7|-
TGCAGTGCTAGAGAAGCTAGCGCAGGCGAGCAGTACTTC
CSAREASAGEQYF
>TRBV5-1|-|TRBJ1-4|TRBD1
TGCGCCAGCAGCTTGAGAGGGACAGGGGATGAAAAACTGTTTTTT
CASSLRGTGDEKLFF
>TRBV6-1|-|TRBJ1-1|-
TGTGCCAGCAGTGAAGTGGAGGAGGATGAAGCTTTCTTT
CASSEVEEDEAFF
>TRBV29-1|many|TRBJ2-5|-
TGCAGCGCCCGCAATATACAGTACCAAGAGACCCAGTACTTC
CSARNIQYQETQYF
>TRBV2|-|TRBJ2-3|TRBD2
TGTGCCAGCAGAAGCGGGGAGGGCACAGATACGCAGTATTTT
CASRSGEGTDTQYF
>TRBV29-1|many|TRBJ2-5|TRBD1
TGCAGCGTTGGAAGTCGGACAGGGAAGGGGAAAGAGACCCAGTACTTC
CSVGSRTGKGKETQYF
>TRBV7-9|-|TRBJ2-5|-
TGTGCCAGCAGGAGGGGGGCTAAAGAGACCCAGTACTTC
CASRRGAKETQYF
>TRBV2|once|TRBJ1-5|-
TGTGCCAGCAGTCCCCGGGCCCGGTCCCCTGGACAGCCCCAGCATTTT
CASSPRARSPGQPQHF
>TRBV15|-|TRBJ1-1|TRBD1
TGTGCCACCAGCACAGCCCGCGGACAGGGGCCCGCTGAAGCTTTCTTT
CATSTARGQGPAEAFF
>TRBV2|many|TRBJ2-5|TRBD1
TGTGCCAGCGGGACAGGGGGCCCAGAGACCCAGTACTTC
CASGTGGPETQYF
>TRBV7-8|many|TRBJ2-7|-
TGTGCCAGCAGCTTATACAGGTTTACCTACGAGCAGTACTTC
CASSLYRFTYEQYF
>TRBV7-8|-|TRBJ1-4|-
TGTGCCATCAGCTTAGCAAACAGGTGGGGTGAAAAACTGTTTTTT
CAISLANRWGEKLFF
>TRBV7-9|-|TRBJ1-1|-
TGTGCCAGCAGCTTAGCAGGAAGGGAGGACACTGAAGCTTTCTTT
CASSLAGREDTEAFF
>TRBV7-9|few|TRBJ1-1|TRBD1
TGTGCCAGCAGCGAAGGACAGGGAATGAACACTGAAGCTTTCTTT
CASSEGQGMNTEAFF
>TRBV29-1|-|TRBJ1-4|-
TGCAGCGTTGCAGGCCTCCGAGGTGAAAAACTGTTTTTT
CSVAGLRGEKLFF
>TRBV7-6|many|TRBJ2-7|-
TGTGCCAGCAGCTTACAGGAGGGAATCTCCTACGAGCAGTACTTC
CASSLQEGISYEQYF
>TRBV7-9|many|TRBJ1-4|-
TGTGCCAGCAGCTTATTGGACGTGGGGGAAAAACTGTTTTTT
CASSLLDVGEKLFF
>TRBV7-9|many|TRBJ1-5|-
TGTGCCAGCAGTACCGGGACGCATAGCAATCAGCCCCAGCATTTT
CASSTGTHSNQPQHF
>TRBV19|many|TRBJ1-2|-
TGTGCCAGTAGTGGGGCAGGGCTTGCATCTGGTCATGGCTACACCTTC
CASSGAGLASGHGYTF
>TRBV29-1|many|TRBJ1-1|-
TGCAGCGTTGAAGATACTAGGAACACTGAAGCTTTCTTT
CSVEDTRNTEAFF
>TRBV10-3|many|TRBJ1-5|-
TGTGCCATCAGTGAGTCGACCAGGGAGCCCCAGCATTTT
CAISESTREPQHF
>TRBV7-8|-|TRBJ2-5|-
TGTGCCAGCAGCTGGAGGACAGACTACCAAGAGACCCAGTACTTC
CASSWRTDYQETQYF
>TRBV29-1|-|TRBJ1-1|TRBD1
TGCAGCGTTATACAGGGGACAAAAGCTTTCTTT
CSVIQGTKAFF
>TRBV5-1|-|TRBJ1-2|-
TGCGCCAGCAGCCAGACATTCGGTTATGGCTACACCTTC
CASSQTFGYGYTF
>TRBV15|many|TRBJ2-5|-
TGTGCCACCAGCAGAGATCGGCAGGGAGGGGGCAAGGACCAAGAGACCCAGTACTTC
CATSRDRQGGGKDQETQYF